The 18 T cell receptor beta chains in this list originate from one sample, sequenced in a study of blood T cell repertoires in COVID-19 (dated by TCRdb to the early 2020s). The library was obtained by the immunoSEQ multiplex PCR assay. TCRdb obtained this table from immuneACCESS and retained in-frame rearrangements with V and J assigned. These tables miss some clones; where compared with another copy, unresolved V genes account for less than half of the shortfall, and the remainder is unexplained. The table for this sample lists over 350,000 clones; around nine tenths of them were counted only once. The ten largest clones add up to 4% to 5.5% of the sample. Sequencing was done on a sample of peripheral blood. These receptors all stem from a woman in her thirties with acute or convalescent COVID-19.

V and J are TRBV4-1 and TRBJ1-4; D unresolved. The germline V gene has CDR1 MGHRA and CDR2 YSYEKL. The CDR3 is 15 amino acids. V was pared by 1 base and J by 3 bases, with 9 bases between. The CDR3 spells CASSQVVGANEKLFF. DNA of the CDR3: TGCGCCAGCAGCCAAGTTGTAGGAGCTAATGAAAAACTGTTTTTT.

Regarding this clone: The same CDR3 can be traced to other DNA sequences in this sample. The chain uses TRBV12-3 or TRBV12-4 and TRBJ1-5, with unresolved D. The CDR3 is 12 residues long. Trimming removed 3 bases from V and 6 bases from J, with 6 bases in between. Here the CDR3 reads CASSFGGQPQHF. The CDR3, as DNA: TGTGCCAGCAGTTTCGGTGGTCAGCCCCAGCATTTT.

The chain recombines TRBV2 with TRBJ1-5, with 7 bases matching TRBD1. Per the germline V gene, CDR1 is SNHLY and CDR2 is FYNNEI. V trimming: 3 bases; J trimming: 7 bases; junction bases outside the gene matches: 3. This CDR3 is 13 amino acids long. CDR3: CASSDDRDQPQHF. The CDR3 nucleotides are TGTGCCAGCAGTGACGACAGGGACCAGCCCCAGCATTTT.

This sequence joins TRBV7-2 and TRBJ1-2; TRBD1 agrees at 12 bases. The length of the CDR3 is 16 residues. V shed 5 bases and J 2 bases; nucleotides not matched to a gene: 6. The germline gives CDR1 SGHTA, CDR2 FQGNSA. Here the CDR3 DNA reads TGTGCCAGCAGCCTACAGGGACAGGGGGCGAACTATGGCTACACCTTC. Its translation: CASSLQGQGANYGYTF. The variable domain in full, completed from reference TRBV7-2 and TRBJ1-2, reads GAGVSQSPSNKVTEKGKDVELRCDPISGHTALYWYRQSLGQGLEFLIYFQGNSAPDKSGLPSDRFSAERTGGSVSTLTIQRTQQEDSAVYLCASSLQGQGANYGYTFGSGTRLTVV.

The chain recombines TRBV11-2 with TRBJ2-7, with D perhaps TRBD1 (5 bases). The ends were cut back, 1 base at V and 5 bases at J, with 9 bases in the middle. The V gene's germline CDR1 is SGHAT and CDR2 FQNNGV. This CDR3 has 13 residues. CDR3 residues: CASSLGQGHEQYF. The CDR3, as DNA: TGTGCCAGCAGCTTAGGCCAGGGTCACGAGCAGTACTTC.

The table lists this clone with a few counts. The chain is built from TRBV29-1 and TRBJ1-1, with 7 bases matching TRBD1. The V gene's germline CDR1 is SQVTM and CDR2 ANQGSEA. This CDR3 is built from 12 residues. The J segment lost 5 bases and the V segment lost 4 bases, leaving 4 bases of the junction unmatched. The CDR3 loop reads CSVGQGTTEAFF. Here the CDR3 DNA reads TGCAGCGTTGGACAGGGTACAACTGAAGCTTTCTTT. The variable domain in full, with the rest retrieved from reference TRBV29-1 and TRBJ1-1, is SAVISQKPSRDICQRGTSLTIQCQVDSQVTMMFWYRQQPGQSLTLIATANQGSEATYESGFVIDKFPISRPNLTFSTLTVSNMSPEDSSIYLCSVGQGTTEAFFGQGTRLTVV.

The chain is built from TRBV19 and TRBJ2-7; 7 positions agree with TRBD2. The germline CDR1 and CDR2 sequences are LNHDA and SQIVND (reference sequence). This CDR3 has 16 amino acids. V dropped 3 bases and J dropped 1; count of bases not matched to a gene: 9. DNA for the CDR3: TGTGCCAGTAGTATGCGTCCCGGGGGGTTTTCCTACGAGCAGTACTTC. Translated, it gives CASSMRPGGFSYEQYF.

This clone occurred once. The chain couples TRBV5-1 to TRBJ1-4; maybe TRBD1 (6 bases). CDR3 size: 13 residues. V lost 7 bases to trimming and J lost 8 bases, with 15 bases between them. CDR1 and CDR2 from the germline V gene are SGHRS and YFSETQ. This chain's CDR3 is CASRQDTGEKLFF. The CDR3, as DNA: TGCGCCAGCCGACAGGACACAGGGGAAAAACTGTTTTTT.

The chain is built from TRBV27 and TRBJ1-2; possibly TRBD1 for D (5 bases). Trimming took off 5 bases at V and 6 bases at J, with 19 bases between the two ends. This CDR3 has 15 residues. Per germline, CDR1 MNHEY and CDR2 SMNVEV (reference sequence). The CDR3 is CASSMWSGFDHGYTF. The CDR3 bases are TGTGCCAGCAGTATGTGGTCAGGGTTCGATCATGGCTACACCTTC.

This chain links TRBV5-1 with TRBJ2-7; 9 bases align to TRBD1. V shed 3 bases and J 2 bases; nucleotides not matched to a gene: 3. Germline CDR1 is SGHRS and CDR2 is YFSETQ. The CDR3 is 14 residues long. CDR3 residues: CASSWGQGPYEQYF. CDR3 nucleotide sequence: TGCGCCAGCAGCTGGGGACAGGGTCCCTACGAGCAGTACTTC.

This chain joins TRBV19 and TRBJ1-2; tentatively, D is TRBD1 (5 bases). The CDR3 sequence is 15 residues long. CDR1 is LNHDA, CDR2 SQIVND, per germline (reference sequence). Between the trimmed V and J ends, which lost 5 bases and 4 bases, there was a span of 17 bases. CDR3: CASSDATEPLYGYTF. DNA of the CDR3: TGTGCCAGTAGTGACGCGACAGAGCCCCTCTATGGCTACACCTTC.

The rearrangement links TRBV24-1 to TRBJ2-3; tentative D call: TRBD1 (6 bases). This CDR3 comprises 15 residues. Per the germline V gene, CDR1 is KGHDR and CDR2 is SFDVKD. V was cut by 4 bases and J by 3 bases, with 13 bases left in between. The DNA of the CDR3 is TGTGCCACCAGTGACCCAGGGGCGATAACAGATACGCAGTATTTT. It encodes CATSDPGAITDTQYF.

As for this clone: This CDR3 is also generated by other DNA sequences in the sample. This chain connects TRBV4-1 to TRBJ2-5, with 7 bases matching TRBD2. The CDR3 totals 15 residues. V trimming: 4 bases; J trimming: 2 bases; junction bases outside the gene matches: 7. CDR1 is MGHRA, CDR2 YSYEKL, per germline. As DNA, the CDR3 is TGCGCCAGCAGCCCGGGGCGGGGGTTTCAAGAGACCCAGTACTTC. Translation: CASSPGRGFQETQYF.

This clone has a single count. V usage is TRBV5-1 and J usage is TRBJ2-7; D possibly corresponds to TRBD1 (5 bases). The germline V gene encodes CDR1 SGHRS and CDR2 YFSETQ. V lost 0 bases and J 5 bases, leaving 18 bases between the germline ends. CDR3 length: 16 amino acids. The CDR3 DNA reads TGCGCCAGCAGCTTGGTAAGACGGCAGGGAAAACACGAGCAGTACTTC. Amino acid sequence: CASSLVRRQGKHEQYF. Full variable domain (rest looked up from reference TRBV5-1 and TRBJ2-7): KAGVTQTPRYLIKTRGQQVTLSCSPISGHRSVSWYQQTPGQGLQFLFEYFSETQRNKGNFPGRFSGRQFSNSRSEMNVSTLELGDSALYLCASSLVRRQGKHEQYFGPGTRLTVT.

This sequence joins TRBV5-1 and TRBJ2-5; TRBD2 agrees at 9 bases. The germline CDR1 and CDR2 sequences are SGHRS and YFSETQ. With V trimmed by 2 bases and J by 3 bases, 5 bases remained unmatched. The CDR3 covers 15 residues. CDR3 DNA: TGCGCCAGCAGCTTTGGTGGGACTAGCAAAGAGACCCAGTACTTC. Translation: CASSFGGTSKETQYF.

This chain uses TRBV6-6 with TRBJ2-5, with 7 positions matching TRBD1. Germline-derived CDR1 and CDR2 are MNHNY and SVGAGI (reference sequence). The CDR3 covers 15 residues. V was pared by 1 base and J by 2 bases, with 4 bases of the junction left unmatched. The CDR3 region is CASSYWTGPQETQYF. CDR3 nucleotides: TGTGCCAGCAGTTACTGGACAGGACCTCAAGAGACCCAGTACTTC.

The rearrangement uses TRBV2 and TRBJ1-1, with 7 positions matching TRBD1. V was pared by 11 bases and J by 0 bases, with 12 bases of the junction left unmatched. This CDR3 contains 15 residues. Germline V gives CDR1 SNHLY, CDR2 FYNNEI. This chain's CDR3 is CAGQPLGGVNTEAFF. The CDR3 region has the DNA TGTGCCGGACAACCTTTAGGGGGCGTGAACACTGAAGCTTTCTTT. The variable domain in full, completed from reference TRBV2 and TRBJ1-1, reads EPEVTQTPSHQVTQMGQEVILRCVPISNHLYFYWYRQILGQKVEFLVSFYNNEISEKSEIFDDQFSVERPDGSNFTLKIRSTKLEDSAMYFCAGQPLGGVNTEAFFGQGTRLTVV.

The CDR3 nucleotides are TGTGCCAGCAGCCTAGGGGATCAGCCCCAGCATTTT. Protein sequence: CASSLGDQPQHF. The chain carries TRBV5-4 and TRBJ1-5; weak D call: TRBD1 (5 bases). This CDR3 has 12 amino acids. Trimming stripped 4 bases from V and 5 bases from J, with 7 bases between. Germline V lookup: CDR1 SGHNT, CDR2 YYREEE (reference sequence).